Detailed here is one T cell receptor (beta chain). What it binds is unknown. The record originates from a study of cytomegalovirus exposure and HLA in healthy donors. Regarding the study as a whole: Further analysis was carried out later, and it showed several of the most significant clusters appearing linked to common viral pathogens. The presence/absence work took it that sequencing depth was about the same across donors. Further analysis, carried out later, found HLA-associated TCR beta chains more clonally expanded than equally common other chains. In vitro data verified a few CMV-associated chains as specific for CMV antigens.

V was clipped by 0 bases and J by 0 bases, with 12 bases between them. Germline lookup yields CDR1 MGHRA and CDR2 YSYEKL. This CDR3 has 17 residues. A multiplex PCR was run with 60 Vbeta primers and 13 Jbeta primers. TCRdb's copy holds only in-frame clones and misses some; the assay was immunoSEQ multiplex PCR. The sample includes approximately 170,000 clones, roughly four fifths of them seen just once. The sequenced material came from PBMCs. The sequence was obtained from a woman in her twenties or thirties in good health and CMV-seropositive. This rearrangement joins TRBV4-1 to TRBJ1-5; unclear D gene. DNA of the CDR3: TGCGCCAGCAGCCAAGACGGCTCAGCGAATAGCAATCAGCCCCAGCATTTT. As protein: CASSQDGSANSNQPQHF.